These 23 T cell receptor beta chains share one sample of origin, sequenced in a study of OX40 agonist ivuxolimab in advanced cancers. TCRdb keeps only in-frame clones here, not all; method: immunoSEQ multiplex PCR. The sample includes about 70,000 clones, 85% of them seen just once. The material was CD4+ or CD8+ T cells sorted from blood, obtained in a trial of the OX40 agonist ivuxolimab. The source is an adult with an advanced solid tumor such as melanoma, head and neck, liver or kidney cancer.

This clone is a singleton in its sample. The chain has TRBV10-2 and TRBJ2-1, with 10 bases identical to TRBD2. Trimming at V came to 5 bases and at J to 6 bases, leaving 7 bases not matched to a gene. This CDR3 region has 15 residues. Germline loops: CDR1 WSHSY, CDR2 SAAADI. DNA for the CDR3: TGCGCCAGCAGTCCCCTAGCGGGAGTACCCAATGAGCAGTTCTTC. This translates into CASSPLAGVPNEQFF.

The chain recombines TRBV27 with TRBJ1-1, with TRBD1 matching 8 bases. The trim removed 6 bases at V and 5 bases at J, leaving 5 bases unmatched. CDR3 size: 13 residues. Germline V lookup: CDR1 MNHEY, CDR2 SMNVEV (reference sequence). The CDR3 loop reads CASRNTGGTEAFF. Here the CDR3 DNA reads TGTGCCAGCAGAAATACAGGGGGAACTGAAGCTTTCTTT.

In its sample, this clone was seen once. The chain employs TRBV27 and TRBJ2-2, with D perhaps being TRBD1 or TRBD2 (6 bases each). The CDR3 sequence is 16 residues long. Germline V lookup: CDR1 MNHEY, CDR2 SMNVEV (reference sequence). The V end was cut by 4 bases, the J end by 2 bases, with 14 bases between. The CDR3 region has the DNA TGTGCCAGCAGTTGGTGGAGGGGGTCCAACACCGGGGAGCTGTTTTTT. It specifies CASSWWRGSNTGELFF.

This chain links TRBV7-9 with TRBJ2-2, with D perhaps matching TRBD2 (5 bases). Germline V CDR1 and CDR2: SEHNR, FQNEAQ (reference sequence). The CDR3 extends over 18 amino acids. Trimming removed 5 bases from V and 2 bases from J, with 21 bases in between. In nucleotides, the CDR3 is TGTGCCAGCAGCCCCCGGGAATACGTTAGAGGAAACACCGGGGAGCTGTTTTTT. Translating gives CASSPREYVRGNTGELFF.

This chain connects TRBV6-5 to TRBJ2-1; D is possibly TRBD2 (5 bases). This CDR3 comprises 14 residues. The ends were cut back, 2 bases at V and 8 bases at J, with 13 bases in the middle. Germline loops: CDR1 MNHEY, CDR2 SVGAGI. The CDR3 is CASSYEVAKDEQFF. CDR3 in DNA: TGTGCCAGCAGTTACGAGGTAGCGAAGGATGAGCAGTTCTTC.

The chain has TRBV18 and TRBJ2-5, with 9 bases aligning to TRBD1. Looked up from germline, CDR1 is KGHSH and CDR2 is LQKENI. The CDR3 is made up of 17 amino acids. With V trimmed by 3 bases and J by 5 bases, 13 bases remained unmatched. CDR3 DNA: TGTGCCAGCTCACCCTACAGGGGGCCTTATCAAAGGGAGACCCAGTACTTC. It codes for CASSPYRGPYQRETQYF.

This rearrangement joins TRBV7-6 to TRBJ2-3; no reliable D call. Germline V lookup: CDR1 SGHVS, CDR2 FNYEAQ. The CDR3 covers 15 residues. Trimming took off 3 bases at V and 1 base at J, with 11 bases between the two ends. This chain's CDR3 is CASSFPGDGTDTQYF. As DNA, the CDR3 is TGTGCCAGCAGCTTTCCGGGCGATGGCACAGATACGCAGTATTTT. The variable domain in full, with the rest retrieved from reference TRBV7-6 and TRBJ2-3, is GAGVSQSPRYKVTKRGQDVALRCDPISGHVSLYWYRQALGQGPEFLTYFNYEAQQDKSGLPNDRFSAERPEGSISTLTIQRTEQRDSAMYRCASSFPGDGTDTQYFGPGTRLTVL.

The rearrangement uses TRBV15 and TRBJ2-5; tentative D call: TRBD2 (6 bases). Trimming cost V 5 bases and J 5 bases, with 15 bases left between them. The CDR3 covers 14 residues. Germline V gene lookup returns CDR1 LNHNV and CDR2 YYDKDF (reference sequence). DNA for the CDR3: TGTGCCACCAGCCCGAACGGGGGATGGGAGACCCAGTACTTC. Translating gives CATSPNGGWETQYF.

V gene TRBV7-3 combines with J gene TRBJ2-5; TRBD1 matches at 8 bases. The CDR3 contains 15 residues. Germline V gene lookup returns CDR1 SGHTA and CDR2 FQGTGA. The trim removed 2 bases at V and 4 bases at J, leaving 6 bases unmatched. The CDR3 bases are TGTGCCAGCAGCTTACAGGGGGCTAGGGGAGAGACCCAGTACTTC. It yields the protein CASSLQGARGETQYF.

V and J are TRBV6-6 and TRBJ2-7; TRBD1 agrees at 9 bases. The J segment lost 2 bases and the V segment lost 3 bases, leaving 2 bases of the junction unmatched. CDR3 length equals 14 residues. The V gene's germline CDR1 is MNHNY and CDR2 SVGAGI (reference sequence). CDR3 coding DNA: TGTGCCAGCAGTTATGGGACAGGGCCCTACGAGCAGTACTTC. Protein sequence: CASSYGTGPYEQYF.

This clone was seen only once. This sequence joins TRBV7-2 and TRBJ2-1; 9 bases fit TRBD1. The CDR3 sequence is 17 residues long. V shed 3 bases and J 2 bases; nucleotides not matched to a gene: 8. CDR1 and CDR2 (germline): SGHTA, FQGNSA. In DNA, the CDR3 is TGTGCCAGCAGCTTGGCGGCGGGACAGGGCCCCTACAATGAGCAGTTCTTC. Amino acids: CASSLAAGQGPYNEQFF.

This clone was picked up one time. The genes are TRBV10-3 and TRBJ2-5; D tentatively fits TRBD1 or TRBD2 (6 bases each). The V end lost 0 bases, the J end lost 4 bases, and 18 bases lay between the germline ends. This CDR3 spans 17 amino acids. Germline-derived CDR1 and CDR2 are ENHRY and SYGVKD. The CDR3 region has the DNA TGTGCCATCAGTGAGTCACGCGGAGGGGGGTTCGGAGAGACCCAGTACTTC. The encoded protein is CAISESRGGGFGETQYF.

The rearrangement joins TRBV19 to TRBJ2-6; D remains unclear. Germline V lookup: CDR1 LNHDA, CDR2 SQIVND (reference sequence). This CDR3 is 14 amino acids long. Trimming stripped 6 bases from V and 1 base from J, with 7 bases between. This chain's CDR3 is CASRVMSGANVLTF. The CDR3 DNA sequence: TGTGCCAGTAGGGTGATGTCTGGGGCCAACGTCCTGACTTTC.

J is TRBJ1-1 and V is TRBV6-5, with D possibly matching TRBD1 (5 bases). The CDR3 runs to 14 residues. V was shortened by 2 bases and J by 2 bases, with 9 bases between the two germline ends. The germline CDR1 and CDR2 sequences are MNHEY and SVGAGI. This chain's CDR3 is CASSYRGRNTEAFF. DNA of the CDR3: TGTGCCAGCAGTTACAGGGGCCGAAACACTGAAGCTTTCTTT.

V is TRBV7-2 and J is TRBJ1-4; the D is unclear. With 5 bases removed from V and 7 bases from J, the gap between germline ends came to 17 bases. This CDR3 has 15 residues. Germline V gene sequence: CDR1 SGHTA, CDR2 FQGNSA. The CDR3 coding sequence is TGTGCCAGCAGCCCCTTCGGAAGGTTGACTGAAAAACTGTTTTTT. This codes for CASSPFGRLTEKLFF.

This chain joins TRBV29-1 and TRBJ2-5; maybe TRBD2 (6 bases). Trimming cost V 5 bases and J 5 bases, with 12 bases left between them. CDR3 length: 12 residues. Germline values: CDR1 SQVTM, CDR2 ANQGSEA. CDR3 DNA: TGCAGCGTTCTCGCGGGGACGGAGACCCAGTACTTC. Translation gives CSVLAGTETQYF.

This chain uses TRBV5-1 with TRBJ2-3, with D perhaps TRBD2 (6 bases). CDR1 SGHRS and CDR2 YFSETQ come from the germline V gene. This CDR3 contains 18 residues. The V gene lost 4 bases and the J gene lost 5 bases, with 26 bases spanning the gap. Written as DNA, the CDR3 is TGCGCCAGCAGCCCCGCTCGGTCGGGCGGGGTTCGAAAAGATACGCAGTATTTT. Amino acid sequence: CASSPARSGGVRKDTQYF.

The CDR3 region is CASSLVHEGNNEQFF. The CDR3 DNA reads TGCGCCAGCAGCTTGGTCCATGAGGGAAACAATGAGCAGTTCTTC. This chain connects TRBV5-1 to TRBJ2-1; D is possibly TRBD2 (5 bases). The CDR3 is 15 amino acids. The germline V gene has CDR1 SGHRS and CDR2 YFSETQ. Trimming cost V 0 bases and J 5 bases, with 12 bases left between them.

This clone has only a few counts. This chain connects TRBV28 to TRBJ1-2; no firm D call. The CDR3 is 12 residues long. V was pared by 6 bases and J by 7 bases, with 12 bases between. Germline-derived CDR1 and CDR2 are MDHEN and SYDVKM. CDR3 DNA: TGTGCCAGCAGGGAGAGTCTTCGTGGCTACACCTTC. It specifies CASRESLRGYTF.

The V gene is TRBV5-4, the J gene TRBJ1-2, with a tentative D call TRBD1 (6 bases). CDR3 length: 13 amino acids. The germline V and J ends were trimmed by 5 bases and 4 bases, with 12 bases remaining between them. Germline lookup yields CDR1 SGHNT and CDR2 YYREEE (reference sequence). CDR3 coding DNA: TGTGCCAGCAGTTCGGACAGTAGCTATGGCTACACCTTC. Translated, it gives CASSSDSSYGYTF.

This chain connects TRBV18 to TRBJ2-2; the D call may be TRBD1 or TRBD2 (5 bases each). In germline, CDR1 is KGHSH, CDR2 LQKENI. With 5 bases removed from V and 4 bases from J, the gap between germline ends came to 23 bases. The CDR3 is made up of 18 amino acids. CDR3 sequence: CASSRPGILHRSTGELFF. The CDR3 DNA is TGTGCCAGCTCAAGACCGGGAATCCTCCACAGGAGCACCGGGGAGCTGTTTTTT.

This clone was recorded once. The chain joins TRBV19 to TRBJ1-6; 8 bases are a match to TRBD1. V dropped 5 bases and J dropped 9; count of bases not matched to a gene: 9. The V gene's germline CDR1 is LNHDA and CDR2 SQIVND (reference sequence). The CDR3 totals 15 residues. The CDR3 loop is CASSDGQGRGSPLHF. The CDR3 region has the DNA TGTGCCAGTAGTGACGGACAGGGAAGGGGTTCACCCCTCCACTTT.

The CDR3 region is CASSGMYEQYF. The CDR3 nucleotides read TGTGCCAGCAGTGGGATGTACGAGCAGTACTTC. The chain is built from TRBV28 and TRBJ2-7; D gene uncertain. This CDR3 is 11 amino acids long. The V end was cut by 5 bases, the J end by 4 bases, with 6 bases between. CDR1 is MDHEN and CDR2 is SYDVKM in the germline V gene.